Listed here are 21 T cell receptor beta chains from one sample, sequenced in a study of identical twins. One entry per CDR3 protein, called by TCRdb with MiXCR from the 5' RACE reads. The sample lists more than 1.5 million distinct CDR3 sequences, under 35% seen once, with roughly 0.3% in the top ten. The sample was cord blood. Source of these receptors: a newborn girl in good health.

As concerns this clonotype: An end of the junction differs from the germline gene, which may be a read error. The chain is built from TRBV7-8 and TRBJ2-3; TRBD2 matches at 9 bases. CDR3 size: 16 residues. Looked up from germline, CDR1 is SGHVS and CDR2 is FQNEAQ. The CDR3 sequence is CVSSLRLAVLLDTQYF. The CDR3 nucleotides are TGTGTCAGCAGCTTACGACTAGCGGTACTCCTAGATACGCAGTATTTT.

There are a few counts of this clonotype. This chain links TRBV7-9 with TRBJ2-4; D may correspond to TRBD1 or TRBD2 (6 bases each). Judging by the DNA end, TRBJ2-7 fits better; the J call may be wrong. Looked up from germline, CDR1 is SEHNR and CDR2 is FQNEAQ (reference sequence). CDR3 size: 14 residues. The CDR3: CASTRTGTYYEQYF. CDR3 nucleotide sequence: TGTGCCAGCACCCGTACAGGGACTTACTACGAGCAGTACTTC.

This rearrangement joins TRBV9 to TRBJ2-1, with D hard to call. The length of the CDR3 is 12 residues. V was trimmed by 2 bases and J by 5 bases, leaving 5 bases between them. Germline CDR1 SGDLS, CDR2 YYNGEE. The CDR3 bases are TGTGCCAGCAGCGTTATCCACAATGAGCAGTTCTTC. Its translation is CASSVIHNEQFF. The full variable domain, its missing parts supplied by reference TRBV9 and TRBJ2-1, is DSGVTQTPKHLITATGQRVTLRCSPRSGDLSVYWYQQSLDQGLQFLIQYYNGEERAKGNILERFSAQQFPDLHSELNLSSLELGDSALYFCASSVIHNEQFFGPGTRLTVL.

This clonotype was seen just once. The junction and the germline gene differ at one end; a read error may be behind it. The chain joins TRBV29-1 to TRBJ2-7, with 7 bases fitting TRBD2. CDR1 is SQVTM and CDR2 is ANQGSEA in the germline V gene. The CDR3 consists of 14 residues. The CDR3 nucleotides are TGCCGCGTTACCCTGGGACGGGGGGCCTACGAGCAGTACTTC. Translated: CRVTLGRGAYEQYF.

This clonotype was seen a few times. The V and J genes are TRBV11-2 and TRBJ1-2; unclear D gene. The germline V gene encodes CDR1 SGHAT and CDR2 FQNNGV. The CDR3 length is 15 residues. V was pared by 5 bases and J by 4 bases, with 17 bases between. In DNA, the CDR3 is TGTGCCAGCAGCCCCCCCGGGATACTGGCCTATGGCTACACCTTC. Protein product: CASSPPGILAYGYTF.

V gene TRBV7-2 combines with J gene TRBJ1-6, with TRBD1 as a possible D gene (6 bases). This CDR3 is 15 amino acids long. Germline V CDR1 and CDR2: SGHTA, FQGNSA. With 1 base removed from V and 10 bases from J, the gap between germline ends came to 14 bases. The CDR3 DNA follows: TGTGCCAGCAGCTTAGGGACAGAGGTTAGGTCACCCCTCCACTTT. Protein sequence: CASSLGTEVRSPLHF.

In its sample, this clonotype was seen a few times. The chain combines TRBV3-1 with TRBJ2-5; 7 positions agree with TRBD1. The ends lost 0 bases at V and 3 bases at J; junction bases unmatched: 4. Per germline, CDR1 LGHDT and CDR2 YNNKEL (reference sequence). The CDR3 loop spans 15 amino acids. The CDR3 is CASSQESQGEETQYF. The DNA of the CDR3 is TGTGCCAGCAGCCAAGAGAGTCAGGGGGAAGAGACCCAGTACTTC.

The V gene is TRBV7-2, the J gene TRBJ2-7; TRBD1 matches 11 bases. The ends lost 5 bases at V and 2 bases at J; junction bases unmatched: 14. This CDR3 has 18 residues. The germline gives CDR1 SGHTA, CDR2 FQGNSA. The CDR3 region is CASSRRTGGGSLPYEQYF. CDR3 bases: TGTGCCAGCAGCCGAAGGACAGGGGGCGGGAGTTTACCCTACGAGCAGTACTTC. The whole variable domain, filled in from reference TRBV7-2 and TRBJ2-7, reads GAGVSQSPSNKVTEKGKDVELRCDPISGHTALYWYRQSLGQGLEFLIYFQGNSAPDKSGLPSDRFSAERTGGSVSTLTIQRTQQEDSAVYLCASSRRTGGGSLPYEQYFGPGTRLTVT.

This clonotype was observed at least ten times. This chain links TRBV27 with TRBJ2-1, with 8 bases that match TRBD1. Germline loops: CDR1 MNHEY, CDR2 SMNVEV (reference sequence). V trimming: 5 bases; J trimming: 1 base; junction bases outside the gene matches: 4. CDR3 length: 15 amino acids. In DNA, the CDR3 is TGTGCCAGCAGTGAAACAGGGGGATCCTACAATGAGCAGTTCTTC. It translates to CASSETGGSYNEQFF.

The chain carries TRBV4-1 and TRBJ2-1; D remains unclear. This CDR3 spans 13 amino acids. V was pared by 4 bases and J by 11 bases, with 15 bases between. The germline V gene has CDR1 MGHRA and CDR2 YSYEKL. CDR3: CASSLSPLGKQFF. CDR3 in DNA: TGCGCCAGCAGCCTAAGTCCCTTGGGAAAGCAGTTCTTC.

The chain is built from TRBV7-8 and TRBJ2-1; 8 positions agree with TRBD2. The CDR3 sequence is 16 residues long. Germline trimming cut 1 base from V and 5 bases from J; bases unmatched to any gene: 7. Germline-derived CDR1 and CDR2 are SGHVS and FQNEAQ. DNA for the CDR3: TGTGCCAGCAGCTTAGGGGGCGGGAGGTTGAACAATGAGCAGTTCTTC. This sequence encodes CASSLGGGRLNNEQFF.

The V and J genes are TRBV21-1 and TRBJ2-7; TRBD1 is taken as the D call from the table, unchecked against the DNA. TRBV21-1 is an annotated pseudogene. The CDR3 is 14 amino acids. CDR3 residues: CASSKASGGNEQYF. DNA of the CDR3: TGTGCCAGCAGCAAAGCGTCGGGGGGCAATGAGCAGTACTTC.

The chain has TRBV7-2 and TRBJ1-5; D remains ambiguous. V lost 1 base to trimming and J lost 2 bases, with 12 bases between them. CDR1 is SGHTA, CDR2 FQGNSA, per germline. The CDR3 has 16 residues. In nucleotides, the CDR3 is TGTGCCAGCAGCTTAGAGGAGGTTATGGGCAATCAGCCCCAGCATTTT. This sequence encodes CASSLEEVMGNQPQHF.

The chain employs TRBV19 and TRBJ2-1; no clear D gene. Germline CDR1 and CDR2: LNHDA and SQIVND (reference sequence). V was clipped by 7 bases and J by 0 bases, with 7 bases between them. This CDR3 has 13 amino acids. In nucleotides, the CDR3 is TGTGCCAGTATTAGTGACTCCTACAATGAGCAGTTCTTC. Its protein product is CASISDSYNEQFF.

The rearrangement uses TRBV2 and TRBJ1-2; D is ambiguous. Germline lookup yields CDR1 SNHLY and CDR2 FYNNEI. The CDR3 is made up of 13 amino acids. V lost 4 bases, J lost 2 bases, and 8 bases lay in between. As DNA, the CDR3 is TGTGCCAGCAGTGGGGTCCAAAACTATGGCTACACCTTC. This sequence encodes CASSGVQNYGYTF.

This clonotype was recorded at least ten times. CDR3 DNA sequence: TGTGCCAGCAGCGGGACTCTTAGTCAAGAGACCCAGTACTTC. Its protein product is CASSGTLSQETQYF. The chain employs TRBV2 and TRBJ2-5; the D gene is possibly TRBD2 (6 bases). Per the germline V gene, CDR1 is SNHLY and CDR2 is FYNNEI. V dropped 6 bases and J dropped 2 bases, with 13 bases sitting between them. There are 14 residues in the CDR3.

The chain uses TRBV20-1 and TRBJ1-4; TRBD1 aligns across 10 bases. The CDR3 runs 13 residues. V dropped 5 bases and J dropped 8; count of bases not matched to a gene: 5. Germline V CDR1 and CDR2: DFQATT, SNEGSKA (reference sequence). This CDR3 is CSAGRTGGEKLFF. DNA for the CDR3: TGCAGTGCTGGACGGACAGGGGGGGAAAAACTGTTTTTT.

This clonotype came up a few times. J is TRBJ1-2 and V is TRBV20-1, with D possibly matching TRBD1 (6 bases). V was clipped by 3 bases and J by 3 bases, with 14 bases between them. CDR1 DFQATT and CDR2 SNEGSKA come from the germline V gene (reference sequence). This CDR3 has 14 residues. CDR3 residues: CSARVPDSYYGYTF. The CDR3 DNA is TGCAGTGCTAGGGTGCCGGACAGCTACTATGGCTACACCTTC.

V and J are TRBV12-3 or TRBV12-4 and TRBJ2-7; 8 bases are shared with TRBD1. This CDR3 contains 15 residues. V lost 7 bases, J lost 2 bases, and 10 bases stayed unmatched. CDR3 coding DNA: TGTGCCAGCACCTTAGGGGGGACAGGCACCTACGAGCAGTACTTC. Residues: CASTLGGTGTYEQYF.

The gene calls are TRBV20-1 and TRBJ2-3; D may correspond to TRBD1 or TRBD2 (5 bases each). Germline CDR1 reads DFQATT; CDR2 reads SNEGSKA (reference sequence). The CDR3 is 15 amino acids. V was trimmed by 6 bases and J by 0 bases, leaving 16 bases between them. This chain's CDR3 is CSALRVRESTDTQYF. In DNA, the CDR3 is TGCAGTGCCCTCAGGGTCAGGGAGAGCACAGATACGCAGTATTTT.

This clonotype appeared a few times. The rearrangement joins TRBV5-1 to TRBJ1-1, with a tentative D call TRBD1 (5 bases). V was trimmed by 0 bases and J by 7 bases, leaving 10 bases between them. Germline assignment: CDR1 SGHRS and CDR2 YFSETQ. The CDR3 has 13 amino acids. As DNA, the CDR3 is TGCGCCAGCAGCTTGGTGGGGGACCTTGAAGCTTTCTTT. This codes for CASSLVGDLEAFF.